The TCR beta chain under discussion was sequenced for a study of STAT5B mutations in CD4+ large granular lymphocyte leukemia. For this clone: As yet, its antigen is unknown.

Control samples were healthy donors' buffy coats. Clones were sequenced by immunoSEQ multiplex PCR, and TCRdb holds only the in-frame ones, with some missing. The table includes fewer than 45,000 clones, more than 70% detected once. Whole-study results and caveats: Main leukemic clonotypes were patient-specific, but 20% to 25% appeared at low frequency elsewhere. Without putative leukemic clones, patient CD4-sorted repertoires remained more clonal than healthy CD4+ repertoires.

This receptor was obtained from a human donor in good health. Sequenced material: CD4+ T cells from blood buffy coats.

The CDR3 region has the DNA TGTGCCAGCAGTTACACAGCACTCTCTGGAAACACCATATATTTT. Translated: CASSYTALSGNTIYF. The V and J genes are TRBV6-6 and TRBJ1-3; D not resolved. The CDR3 consists of 15 residues. CDR1 is MNHNY, CDR2 SVGAGI, per germline (reference sequence). V was trimmed by 2 bases and J by 0 bases, leaving 8 bases between them.